These 19 T cell receptor beta chains share one sample of origin, sequenced in a study of blood T cell repertoires in COVID-19. The assay was immunoSEQ multiplex PCR, and TCRdb's table has in-frame clones only and misses some. The sample records approximately 280,000 clones, around 91% being singletons. The specimen was peripheral blood. Every receptor here comes from a woman aged 55-70 years with acute or convalescent COVID-19.

V usage is TRBV6-2 or TRBV6-3 and J usage is TRBJ2-7, with 9 bases that match TRBD2. The CDR3 spans 18 residues. CDR1 is MNHEY and CDR2 is SVGEGT in the germline V gene. The V and J ends lost 0 bases and 2 bases, in that order; junction bases with no gene match: 11. The DNA of the CDR3 is TGTGCCAGCAGTTACTCGAGGGCCCTTAGCGGGGGAACCTACGAGCAGTACTTC. Translating gives CASSYSRALSGGTYEQYF.

CDR3 DNA sequence: TGTGCCAGCAGCTATTTAGGGGCAGGGGGGCGCCTTGAAGCTTTCTTT. The encoded protein is CASSYLGAGGRLEAFF. The chain carries TRBV7-9 and TRBJ1-1; 7 positions match TRBD1. Germline assignment: CDR1 SEHNR and CDR2 FQNEAQ (reference sequence). CDR3 length equals 16 residues. The ends lost 4 bases at V and 7 bases at J; junction bases unmatched: 15.

This chain joins TRBV24-1 and TRBJ1-1, with D maybe TRBD1 (6 bases). This CDR3 has 14 amino acids. Trimming removed 7 bases at V and 1 base at J, with 12 bases between. The V gene's germline CDR1 is KGHDR and CDR2 SFDVKD. In DNA, the CDR3 is TGTGCCACCAGGGATGGGGGGGCGAACACTGAAGCTTTCTTT. Its protein is CATRDGGANTEAFF.

This rearrangement joins TRBV6-2 or TRBV6-3 to TRBJ2-7; D ambiguous. Per germline, CDR1 MNHEY and CDR2 SVGEGT. The CDR3 consists of 14 residues. The V and J ends lost 4 bases and 2 bases respectively, with 12 bases between them. CDR3 sequence: CASSLTVHPYEQYF. The CDR3 DNA follows: TGTGCCAGCAGTTTAACAGTCCATCCCTACGAGCAGTACTTC.

This clone was detected a few times. The CDR3 loop is CASSRSSGRADTQYF. The CDR3 DNA reads as TGTGCCAGCAGTAGAAGTAGCGGGAGAGCAGATACGCAGTATTTT. The chain combines TRBV6-2 or TRBV6-3 with TRBJ2-3; 9 positions match TRBD2. Germline-derived CDR1 and CDR2 are MNHEY and SVGEGT. With 5 bases clipped from V and 4 bases from J, the junction kept 7 bases outside the gene matches. This CDR3 region has 15 residues.

V is TRBV5-1 and J is TRBJ1-6, with 7 positions matching TRBD1. Trimming took 4 bases from V and 2 from J; bases not matched to a gene: 9. Germline V lookup: CDR1 SGHRS, CDR2 YFSETQ. The CDR3 loop spans 17 amino acids. The chain's CDR3 is CASSARQGSTYNSPLHF. CDR3 coding DNA: TGCGCCAGCAGCGCTCGACAGGGTAGCACCTATAATTCACCCCTCCACTTT.

This clone showed up just once. The V call is TRBV7-8, the J call TRBJ2-2, with 13 bases matching TRBD2. Germline V gene sequence: CDR1 SGHVS, CDR2 FQNEAQ. Trimming cost V 5 bases and J 7 bases; bases outside gene matches: 4. The CDR3 has 15 residues. The DNA for the CDR3 is TGTGCCAGCAGCAACGGACTAGCGGGAGTCGGGGAGCTGTTTTTT. As protein: CASSNGLAGVGELFF. Using reference TRBV7-8 and TRBJ2-2 for the parts outside the CDR3, the full variable domain is GAGVSQSPRYKVAKRGQDVALRCDPISGHVSLFWYQQALGQGPEFLTYFQNEAQLDKSGLPSDRFFAERPEGSVSTLKIQRTQQEDSAVYLCASSNGLAGVGELFFGEGSRLTVL.

This chain uses TRBV20-1 with TRBJ1-6; D gene uncertain. The CDR3 runs to 13 residues. Germline V gene sequence: CDR1 DFQATT, CDR2 SNEGSKA (reference sequence). With 3 bases removed from V and 9 bases from J, the gap between germline ends came to 12 bases. The CDR3 is CSASPETGSPLHF. As DNA, the CDR3 is TGCAGTGCTAGTCCCGAAACGGGTTCACCCCTCCACTTT.

The CDR3 protein is CASSNRNGNTIYF. The CDR3 region has the DNA TGTGCCAGCAGCAACAGGAATGGAAACACCATATATTTT. V and J are TRBV12-3 or TRBV12-4 and TRBJ1-3, with a possible D match to TRBD1 (5 bases). Deletions cut 6 bases from V and 3 bases from J, with 9 bases between. The CDR3 totals 13 residues.

The genes are TRBV29-1 and TRBJ2-3, with 8 bases that match TRBD2. Germline CDR1 reads SQVTM; CDR2 reads ANQGSEA. CDR3 length: 17 residues. V trimming: 0 bases; J trimming: 1 base; junction bases outside the gene matches: 9. The CDR3, as DNA: TGCAGCGTTGAAGATCGGGGCGGGGGGTTCGGCACAGATACGCAGTATTTT. It yields the protein CSVEDRGGGFGTDTQYF.

The chain employs TRBV5-5 and TRBJ1-2; 9 positions match TRBD1. The CDR3 runs 13 residues. V lost 2 bases to trimming and J lost 6 bases; unmatched junction nucleotides: 2. The V gene's germline CDR1 is SGHKS and CDR2 YYEKEE (reference sequence). CDR3 amino acids: CASSFRQGDGYTF. CDR3 DNA: TGTGCCAGCAGCTTCCGACAGGGGGATGGCTACACCTTC.

V usage is TRBV5-1 and J usage is TRBJ2-2; 7 bases are a match to TRBD1. V lost 4 bases to trimming and J lost 0 bases; unmatched junction nucleotides: 6. The CDR3 is 16 residues long. CDR1 SGHRS and CDR2 YFSETQ come from the germline V gene. The chain's CDR3 is CASSPRDRANTGELFF. As DNA, the CDR3 is TGCGCCAGCAGCCCCAGAGACAGGGCGAACACCGGGGAGCTGTTTTTT.

V and J are TRBV12-3 or TRBV12-4 and TRBJ1-5; D is unresolved. The CDR3 spans 13 residues. V was shortened by 3 bases and J by 4 bases, with 7 bases between the two germline ends. The CDR3 protein is CASSLTSNQPQHF. The CDR3 nucleotides read TGTGCCAGCAGTTTGACTTCGAATCAGCCCCAGCATTTT.

This clone was seen just once. The J gene is TRBJ1-4, the V gene TRBV24-1; 10 bases are shared with TRBD1. Germline CDR1 reads KGHDR; CDR2 reads SFDVKD. This CDR3 comprises 13 residues. Trimming took 10 bases from V and 4 from J; bases not matched to a gene: 2. The CDR3 here is CATGTGVNEKLFF. The CDR3 DNA sequence: TGTGCCACTGGGACAGGGGTTAATGAAAAACTGTTTTTT.

The rearrangement links TRBV2 to TRBJ2-3; TRBD2 agrees at 10 bases. V was pared by 1 base and J by 4 bases, with 8 bases of the junction left unmatched. The CDR3 contains 17 residues. Per the germline V gene, CDR1 is SNHLY and CDR2 is FYNNEI. The CDR3 region is CASSEESLAGAADTQYF. CDR3 sequence (DNA): TGTGCCAGCAGTGAAGAGTCGCTAGCGGGAGCGGCAGATACGCAGTATTTT.

V is TRBV5-4 and J is TRBJ1-1; 7 nucleotides align to TRBD1. This CDR3 region has 14 residues. CDR1 SGHNT and CDR2 YYREEE come from the germline V gene (reference sequence). With 4 bases clipped from V and 1 base from J, the junction kept 4 bases outside the gene matches. CDR3 amino acids: CASSMTGPNTEAFF. The CDR3, as DNA: TGTGCCAGCAGCATGACAGGGCCGAACACTGAAGCTTTCTTT.

The CDR3 loop is CASSLVASDTEAFF. For the CDR3, the DNA is TGTGCCAGCAGCTTGGTGGCCAGTGACACTGAAGCTTTCTTT. The J gene is TRBJ1-1, the V gene TRBV5-4; D is unresolved. The CDR3 loop spans 14 amino acids. Per germline, CDR1 SGHNT and CDR2 YYREEE (reference sequence). The V gene lost 0 bases and the J gene lost 3 bases, with 9 bases spanning the gap.

The chain recombines TRBV18 with TRBJ1-5, with a possible D match to TRBD1 (5 bases). CDR3 size: 15 residues. The germline V and J ends were trimmed by 6 bases and 7 bases, with 19 bases remaining between them. CDR1 KGHSH and CDR2 LQKENI come from the germline V gene. The CDR3, as DNA: TGTGCCAGCTCGTCGCGGGGCTCTCGCTCCCAGCCCCAGCATTTT. This sequence encodes CASSSRGSRSQPQHF.

This sequence joins TRBV27 and TRBJ2-1; 7 nucleotides agree with TRBD1. CDR1 is MNHEY, CDR2 SMNVEV, per germline (reference sequence). Trimming removed 3 bases from V and 8 bases from J; junction bases left unmatched: 13. The CDR3 runs to 16 residues. CDR3 DNA: TGTGCCAGCAGTTTTTTAGGGACAGAAAGACCGGATGAGCAGTTCTTC. Residues: CASSFLGTERPDEQFF.